What follows describes a single TCR beta chain. The germline CDR1 and CDR2 sequences are SGHKS and YYEKEE (reference sequence). The CDR3 sequence is 16 residues long. V gave up 2 bases and J gave up 6 bases, with 18 bases separating them. This sample is part of a study of technical replicates of blood from several donors. Generated by immunoSEQ multiplex PCR, the TCRdb table keeps only in-frame clones and is missing some. This table has around 83,000 clones, around nine tenths appearing once. This receptor was obtained from a human donor in good health. This chain connects TRBV5-5 to TRBJ1-5; tentative D call: TRBD1 (5 bases). The sequenced sample was T cells isolated from PBMCs. In DNA form, the CDR3 reads TGTGCCAGCAGCTTAGACAGTTCCCCTGGGATTCAGCCCCAGCATTTT. It codes for CASSLDSSPGIQPQHF.